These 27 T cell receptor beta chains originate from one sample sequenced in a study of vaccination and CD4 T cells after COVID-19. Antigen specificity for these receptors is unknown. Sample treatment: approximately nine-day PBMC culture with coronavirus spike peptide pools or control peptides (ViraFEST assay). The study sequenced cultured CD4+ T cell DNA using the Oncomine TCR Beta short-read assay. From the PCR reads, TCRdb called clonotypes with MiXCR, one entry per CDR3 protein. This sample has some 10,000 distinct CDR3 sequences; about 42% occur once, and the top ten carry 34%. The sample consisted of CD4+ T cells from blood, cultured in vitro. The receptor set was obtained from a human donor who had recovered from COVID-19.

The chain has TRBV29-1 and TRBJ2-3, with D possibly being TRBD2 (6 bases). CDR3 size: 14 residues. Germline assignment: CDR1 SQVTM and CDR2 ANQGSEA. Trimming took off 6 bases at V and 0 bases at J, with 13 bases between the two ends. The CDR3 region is CSVHWGGSTDTQYF. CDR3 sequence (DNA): TGCAGCGTCCATTGGGGAGGTAGCACAGATACGCAGTATTTT.

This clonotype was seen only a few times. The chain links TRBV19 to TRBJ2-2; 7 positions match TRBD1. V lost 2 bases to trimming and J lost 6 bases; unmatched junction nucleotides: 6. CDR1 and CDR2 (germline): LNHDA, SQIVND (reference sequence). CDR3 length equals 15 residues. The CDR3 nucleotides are TGTGCCAGTAGTATAAGTCCGACAGGGTCCGGGGAGCTGTTTTTT. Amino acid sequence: CASSISPTGSGELFF.

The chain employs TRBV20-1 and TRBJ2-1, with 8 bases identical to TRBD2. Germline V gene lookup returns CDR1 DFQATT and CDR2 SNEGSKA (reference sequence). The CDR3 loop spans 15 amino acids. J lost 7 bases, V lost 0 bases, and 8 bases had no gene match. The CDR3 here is CSARDVTSASNEQFF. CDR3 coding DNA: TGCAGTGCTAGAGACGTGACTAGCGCTTCTAATGAGCAGTTCTTC.

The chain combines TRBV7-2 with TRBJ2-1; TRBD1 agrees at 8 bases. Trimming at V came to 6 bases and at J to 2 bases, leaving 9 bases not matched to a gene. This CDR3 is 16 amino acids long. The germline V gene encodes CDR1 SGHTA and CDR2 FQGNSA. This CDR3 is CASSSGTGDTYNEQFF. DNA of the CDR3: TGTGCCAGCAGTTCCGGGACAGGCGATACCTACAATGAGCAGTTCTTC.

CDR3: CASSLAGTSYEQYF. The DNA for the CDR3 is TGTGCCAGCAGCTTAGCTGGGACCTCCTACGAGCAGTACTTC. This chain uses TRBV11-2 with TRBJ2-7; D may correspond to TRBD1 or TRBD2 (5 bases each). Trimming pared 1 base from V and 0 bases from J, leaving 7 bases between. From germline, CDR1 is SGHAT and CDR2 FQNNGV. The CDR3 has 14 amino acids.

The chain's CDR3 is CASSQPQGFPYGYTF. In DNA, the CDR3 is TGCGCCAGCAGCCAGCCACAGGGGTTCCCCTATGGCTACACCTTC. This chain uses TRBV4-1 with TRBJ1-2; 7 bases are shared with TRBD1. V lost 3 bases and J lost 4; bases outside the gene matches: 8. The CDR3 runs 15 residues. The germline gives CDR1 MGHRA, CDR2 YSYEKL.

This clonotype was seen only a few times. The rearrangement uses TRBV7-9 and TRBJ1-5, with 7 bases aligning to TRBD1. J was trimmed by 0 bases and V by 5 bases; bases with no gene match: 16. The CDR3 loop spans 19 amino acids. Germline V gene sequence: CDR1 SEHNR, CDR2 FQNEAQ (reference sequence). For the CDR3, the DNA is TGTGCCAGCAGCGCCTCCCCGACAGGGCAGGGGAATAGCAATCAGCCCCAGCATTTT. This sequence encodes CASSASPTGQGNSNQPQHF.

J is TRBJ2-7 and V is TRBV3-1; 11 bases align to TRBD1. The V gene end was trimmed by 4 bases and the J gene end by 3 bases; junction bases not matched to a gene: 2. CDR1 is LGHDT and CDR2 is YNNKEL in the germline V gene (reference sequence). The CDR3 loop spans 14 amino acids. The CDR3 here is CASSLGTGGYEQYF. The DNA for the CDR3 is TGTGCCAGCAGCCTCGGGACAGGGGGCTACGAGCAGTACTTC.

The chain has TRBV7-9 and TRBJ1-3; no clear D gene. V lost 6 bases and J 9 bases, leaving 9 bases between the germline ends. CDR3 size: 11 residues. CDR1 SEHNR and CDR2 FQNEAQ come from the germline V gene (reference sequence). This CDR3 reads CASSSIPTIYF. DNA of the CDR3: TGTGCCAGCAGTTCCATTCCCACCATATATTTT. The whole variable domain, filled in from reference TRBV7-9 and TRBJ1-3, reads DTGVSQNPRHKITKRGQNVTFRCDPISEHNRLYWYRQTLGQGPEFLTYFQNEAQLEKSRLLSDRFSAERPKGSFSTLEIQRTEQGDSAMYLCASSSIPTIYFGEGSWLTVV.

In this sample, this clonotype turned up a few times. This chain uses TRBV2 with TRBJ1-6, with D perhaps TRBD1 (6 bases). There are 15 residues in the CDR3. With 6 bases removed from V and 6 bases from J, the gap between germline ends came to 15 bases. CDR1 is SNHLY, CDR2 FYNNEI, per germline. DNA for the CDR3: TGTGCCAGCAGACAGGGCGCTTCAAGTAATTCACCCCTCCACTTT. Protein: CASRQGASSNSPLHF.

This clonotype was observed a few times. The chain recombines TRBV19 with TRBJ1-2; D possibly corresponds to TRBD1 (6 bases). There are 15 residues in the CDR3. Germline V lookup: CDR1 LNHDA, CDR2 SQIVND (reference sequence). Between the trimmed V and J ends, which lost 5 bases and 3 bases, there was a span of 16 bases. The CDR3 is CASSPQTGGDYGYTF. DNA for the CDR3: TGTGCCAGTAGTCCCCAGACAGGAGGAGACTATGGCTACACCTTC.

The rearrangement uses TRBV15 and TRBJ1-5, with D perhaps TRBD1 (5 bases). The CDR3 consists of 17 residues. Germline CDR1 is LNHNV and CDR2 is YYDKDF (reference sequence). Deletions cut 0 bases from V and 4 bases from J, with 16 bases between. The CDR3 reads CATSRDGSRERNQPQHF. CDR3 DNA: TGTGCCACCAGCAGAGATGGTAGCAGGGAGAGGAATCAGCCCCAGCATTTT.

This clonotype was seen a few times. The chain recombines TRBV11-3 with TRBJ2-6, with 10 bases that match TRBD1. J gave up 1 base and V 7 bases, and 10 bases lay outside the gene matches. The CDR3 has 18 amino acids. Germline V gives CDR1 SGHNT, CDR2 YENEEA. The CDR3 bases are TGTGCCAGCACCAAAAGACAGGGGGCAAGTTCTGGGGCCAACGTCCTGACTTTC. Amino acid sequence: CASTKRQGASSGANVLTF.

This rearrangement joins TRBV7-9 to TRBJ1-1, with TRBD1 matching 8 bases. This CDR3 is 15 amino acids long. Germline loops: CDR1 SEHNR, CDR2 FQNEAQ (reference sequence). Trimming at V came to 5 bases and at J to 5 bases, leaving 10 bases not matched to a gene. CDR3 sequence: CASSRSQGGGTEAFF. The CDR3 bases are TGTGCCAGCAGCCGCTCACAGGGGGGTGGAACTGAAGCTTTCTTT.

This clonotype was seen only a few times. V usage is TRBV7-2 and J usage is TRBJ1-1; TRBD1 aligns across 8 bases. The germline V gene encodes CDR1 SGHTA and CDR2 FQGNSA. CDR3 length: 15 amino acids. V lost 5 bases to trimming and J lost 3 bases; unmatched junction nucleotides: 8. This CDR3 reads CASSTRQGRYTEAFF. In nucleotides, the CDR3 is TGTGCCAGCAGCACCAGACAGGGGAGGTACACTGAAGCTTTCTTT.

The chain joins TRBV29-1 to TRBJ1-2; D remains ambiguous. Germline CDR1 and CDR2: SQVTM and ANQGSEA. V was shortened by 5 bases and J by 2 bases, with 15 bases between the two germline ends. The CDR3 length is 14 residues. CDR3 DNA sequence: TGCAGCGTTCTAGGACTCGGGAGGAACTATGGCTACACCTTC. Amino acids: CSVLGLGRNYGYTF.

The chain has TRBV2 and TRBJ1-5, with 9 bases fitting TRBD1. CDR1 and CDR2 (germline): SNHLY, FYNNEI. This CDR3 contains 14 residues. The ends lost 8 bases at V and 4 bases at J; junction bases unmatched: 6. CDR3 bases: TGTGCCAGCCAAAAGGACAGGGGAAATCAGCCCCAGCATTTT. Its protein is CASQKDRGNQPQHF.

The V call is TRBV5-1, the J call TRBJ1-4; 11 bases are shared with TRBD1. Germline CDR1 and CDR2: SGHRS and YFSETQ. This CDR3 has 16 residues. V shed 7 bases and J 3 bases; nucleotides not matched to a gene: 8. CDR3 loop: CASGNGQGAANEKLFF. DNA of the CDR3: TGCGCCAGCGGCAATGGACAGGGGGCAGCTAATGAAAAACTGTTTTTT.

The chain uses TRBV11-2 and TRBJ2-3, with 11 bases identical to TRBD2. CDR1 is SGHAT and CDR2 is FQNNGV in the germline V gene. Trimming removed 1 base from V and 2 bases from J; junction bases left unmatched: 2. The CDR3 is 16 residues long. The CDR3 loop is CASSLASGGPTDTQYF. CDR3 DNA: TGTGCCAGCAGCTTAGCTAGCGGGGGGCCCACAGATACGCAGTATTTT.

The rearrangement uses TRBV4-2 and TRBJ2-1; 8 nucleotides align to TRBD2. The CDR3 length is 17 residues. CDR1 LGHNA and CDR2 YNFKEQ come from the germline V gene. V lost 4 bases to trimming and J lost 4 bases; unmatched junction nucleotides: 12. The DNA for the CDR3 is TGTGCCAGCAGCCGCGCAAGTAGGAGCGGGGGTTACAATGAGCAGTTCTTC. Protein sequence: CASSRASRSGGYNEQFF.

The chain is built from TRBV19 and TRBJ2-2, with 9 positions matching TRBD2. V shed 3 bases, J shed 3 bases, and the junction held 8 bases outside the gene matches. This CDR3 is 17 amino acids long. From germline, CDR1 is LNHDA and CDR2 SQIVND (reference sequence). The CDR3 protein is CASSILSGGQHTGELFF. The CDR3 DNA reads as TGTGCCAGTAGTATTCTTAGCGGGGGCCAACACACCGGGGAGCTGTTTTTT.

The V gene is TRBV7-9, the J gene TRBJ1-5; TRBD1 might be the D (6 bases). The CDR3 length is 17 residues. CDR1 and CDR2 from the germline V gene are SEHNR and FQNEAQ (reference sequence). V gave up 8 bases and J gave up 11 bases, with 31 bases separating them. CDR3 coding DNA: TGTGCCAGCGGACCGGGACGTTCGATCAGGGGAGGAGAGACCCAGCATTTT. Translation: CASGPGRSIRGGETQHF.

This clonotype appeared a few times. This chain's CDR3 is CASSIGQISDTQYF. The CDR3 nucleotides are TGTGCCAGCAGCATTGGACAGATATCAGATACGCAGTATTTT. The V gene is TRBV6-1, the J gene TRBJ2-3; D is possibly TRBD1 (6 bases). Germline V lookup: CDR1 MNHNS, CDR2 SASEGT. The CDR3 runs to 14 residues. V was clipped by 6 bases and J by 4 bases, with 14 bases between them.

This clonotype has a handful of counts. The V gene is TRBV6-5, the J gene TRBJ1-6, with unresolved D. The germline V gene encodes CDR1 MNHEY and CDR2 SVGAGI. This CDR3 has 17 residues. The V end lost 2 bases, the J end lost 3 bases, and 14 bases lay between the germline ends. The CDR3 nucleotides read TGTGCCAGCAGTTACCAACCTACAGCGAACTATAATTCACCCCTCCACTTT. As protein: CASSYQPTANYNSPLHF.

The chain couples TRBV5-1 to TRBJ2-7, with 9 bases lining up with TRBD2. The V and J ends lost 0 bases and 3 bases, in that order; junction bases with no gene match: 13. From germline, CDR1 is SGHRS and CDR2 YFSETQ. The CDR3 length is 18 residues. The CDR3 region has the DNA TGCGCCAGCAGCTTGGCCGCGGCGGTAGCGGGGGTGGGCTACGAGCAGTACTTC. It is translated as CASSLAAAVAGVGYEQYF.

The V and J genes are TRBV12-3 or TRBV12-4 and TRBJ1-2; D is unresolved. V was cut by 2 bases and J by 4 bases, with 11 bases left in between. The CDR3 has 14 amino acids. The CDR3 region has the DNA TGTGCCAGCAGTTTATCACTCAGGAGCTATGGCTACACCTTC. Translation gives CASSLSLRSYGYTF.

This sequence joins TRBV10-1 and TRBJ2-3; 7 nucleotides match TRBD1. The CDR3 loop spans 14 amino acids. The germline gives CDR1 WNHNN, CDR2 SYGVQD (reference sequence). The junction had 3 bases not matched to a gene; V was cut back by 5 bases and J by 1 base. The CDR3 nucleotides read TGCGCCAGCAGTACAGGGGTTCGCACAGATACGCAGTATTTT. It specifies CASSTGVRTDTQYF.